The clone carrying this TCR beta chain has at least ten counts. This entry comes from a study of neurological immune-mediated disorders. Time point: technical triplicate 1. CDR1 is MNHEY and CDR2 is SVGAGI in the germline V gene. V was shortened by 4 bases and J by 6 bases, with 14 bases between the two germline ends. The CDR3 loop spans 14 amino acids. TCRdb used MiXCR to reprocess the 5' RACE reads, holding one entry per CDR3 protein. This sample yields 40,000 or so distinct CDR3 sequences, of which 11% are seen a single time; around 3.9% belongs to the top ten. The receptor was derived from a man aged 55 to 70 with HTLV-1-associated myelopathy (HAM/TSP). The chain combines TRBV6-5 with TRBJ2-3; D perhaps matches TRBD2 (7 bases). The sample was PBMCs. The chain's CDR3 is CASSWEGGADTQYF. The DNA of the CDR3 is TGTGCCAGCAGTTGGGAGGGGGGAGCGGATACGCAGTATTTT.